This T cell receptor (beta chain) came from a study of CD8+CD57+ T cells in acquired aplastic anemia. The germline gives CDR1 DFQATT, CDR2 SNEGSKA (reference sequence). The ends were cut back, 1 base at V and 2 bases at J, with 11 bases in the middle. The CDR3 totals 15 residues. CDR3 and TCR beta VDJ profiling relied on genomic DNA as the template. TCRdb recomputed calls from the reads with MiXCR, one row per CDR3 protein. This repertoire shows hundreds of thousands of distinct CDR3 sequences, approximately 32% found once; its top ten account for 0.82%. Sequencing was done on patients that had shown CD8+CD57+ cell expansion by flow cytometry. Each patient gave a blood sample that was collected before any therapy had been received. In regard to this clonotype: Its antigen remains unidentified.

Study observations and caveats: With respect to CD8+ Simpson's diversity, patients and controls did not differ significantly.

The chain carries TRBV20-1 and TRBJ2-2; D is uncertain. The receptor comes from a human donor with aplastic anemia. Sequencing used sorted CD4+, CD8+, or CD8+CD57+ T cells (not recorded which) from PBMCs. CDR3: CSARGPQLNTGELFF. The CDR3, as DNA: TGCAGTGCTAGAGGGCCGCAGCTCAACACCGGGGAGCTGTTTTTT.